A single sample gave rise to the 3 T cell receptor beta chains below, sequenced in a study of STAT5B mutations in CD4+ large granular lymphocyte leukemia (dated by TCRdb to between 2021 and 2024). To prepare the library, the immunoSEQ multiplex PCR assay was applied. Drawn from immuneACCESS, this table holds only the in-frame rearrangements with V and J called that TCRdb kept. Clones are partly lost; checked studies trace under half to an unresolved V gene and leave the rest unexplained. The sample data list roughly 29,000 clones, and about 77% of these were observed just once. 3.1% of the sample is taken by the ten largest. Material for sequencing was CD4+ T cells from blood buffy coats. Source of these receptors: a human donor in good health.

The CDR3 protein is CASSLAGGVRAFF. CDR3 in DNA: TGCGCCAGCAGCTTGGCCGGCGGGGTACGGGCTTTCTTT. V usage is TRBV5-1 and J usage is TRBJ1-1; D is unclear. The V end was cut by 0 bases, the J end by 11 bases, with 14 bases between. Looked up from germline, CDR1 is SGHRS and CDR2 is YFSETQ. CDR3 size: 13 residues.

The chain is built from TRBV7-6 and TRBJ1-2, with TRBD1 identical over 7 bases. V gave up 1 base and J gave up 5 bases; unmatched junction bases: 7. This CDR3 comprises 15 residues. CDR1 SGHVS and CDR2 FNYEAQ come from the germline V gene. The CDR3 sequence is CASSLETGRLYGYTF. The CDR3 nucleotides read TGTGCCAGCAGCTTAGAGACAGGGAGATTATATGGCTACACCTTC.

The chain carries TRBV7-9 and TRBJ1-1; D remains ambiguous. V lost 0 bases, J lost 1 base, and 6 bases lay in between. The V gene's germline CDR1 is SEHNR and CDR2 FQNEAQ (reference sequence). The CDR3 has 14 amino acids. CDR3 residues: CASSLAQGNTEAFF. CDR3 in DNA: TGTGCCAGCAGCTTAGCCCAAGGGAACACTGAAGCTTTCTTT.